The sequence of this T cell receptor (beta chain) was determined in a study of blood T cell repertoires in COVID-19. The wider study: T cells, B-cell-depleted T cells, or PBMCs provided the cDNA or gDNA that served as material.

The study recruited people aged roughly 18 to 100 years across 20 to 30 US areas. Participant-given clinical history determined each cohort assignment. Study processing details: The assay estimated nucleated cells by amplifying reference gene primers. The method was immunoSEQ multiplex PCR; TCRdb's version includes in-frame clones alone and lacks a portion of them. V, J and clone size are those of that table, while D and trimming were read from the DNA. In the table there are about 160,000 clones, roughly 80% of which are singletons. Sequencing was done on a sample of PBMCs or T cells enriched from blood (not recorded which). This TCR derives from a woman between 35 and 50 years old with acute COVID-19.

The DNA of the CDR3 is TGCAGCGTTGTCCTAGTAACAGATACGCAGTATTTT. As protein: CSVVLVTDTQYF. The V and J genes are TRBV29-1 and TRBJ2-3, with unresolved D. CDR3 size: 12 residues. Trimming removed 4 bases from V and 3 bases from J, with 8 bases in between. From germline, CDR1 is SQVTM and CDR2 ANQGSEA.